This T cell receptor (beta chain) derives from a study of blood T cell repertoires in COVID-19 (dated by TCRdb to the early 2020s). Turning to the overall study: Samples covering the acute and convalescent phases of COVID-19 were provided by collaborators in the United States, Italy and Spain. The prospective study material was composed of cDNA or gDNA derived from T cells, B-cell-depleted T cells, or PBMCs. Subjects who had been exposed to COVID-19, were actively infected with it, or had recovered from it provided the deeply sampled blood TCRbeta repertoires that made up the dataset. The repertoires were released in a freely available public database intended as a resource for research on the immune response to SARS-CoV-2. Samples came from the ongoing ImmuneRACE study (first 160 participants) plus 1,254 subjects from 6 global collaborators. A de-identified subject ID, COVID-19 status, age in years and sex were almost always included in the sample metadata. HLA class I and class II types, where available, came from metadata supplied by the sample provider rather than from assay-based typing.

With respect to this clone: This clone's antigen is unknown. Base quality data are lacking; no much larger clone is found one base away.

TCRbeta CDR3 regions were amplified from genomic DNA using the immunoSEQ Assay, a bias-controlled multiplex PCR. Processing in the source paper ran as follows. The number of nucleated cells in each sample was estimated from the amplification of reference gene primers within the assay. To quantify the absolute abundance of each unique TCRbeta CDR3 rearrangement, sequence reads were collapsed and filtered. For each sample, productive Simpson clonality was calculated by taking the square root of Simpson's diversity index across productive rearrangements. This immuneACCESS table, as held by TCRdb, lists in-frame sequences with V and J called but not all clones. Of the missing ones, under half trace to an unresolved V gene in checked studies; the others have no known cause. D and trimming were read from the DNA, whereas the V and J calls and clone size are those reported in that table. The sample includes roughly 72,000 clones, with around 90% observed a single time. The ten largest account for roughly 45% of the sample.

The CDR3 measures 15 amino acids from cysteine to phenylalanine. Only the CDR3 DNA is retained, 45 bases long and in frame from the first base. CDR1 and CDR2, per the germline V gene (reference sequence), are MNHEY and SMNVEV. The junction shows trimming of 0 bases on V and 4 bases on J, plus 10 bases between the germline ends. Whole blood was collected in K2EDTA tubes by collaborating institutions according to the institutions' own protocols. For TCRbeta analysis, collaborators shipped samples as frozen whole blood, isolated PBMCs, or DNA extracted from either of those sample types. Study-wide conclusions, independent of this receptor: The quantity of clinical and demographic metadata differed by source and by participant and was supplied without curation.

This TCR was recovered from a human donor in a cohort sampled during active COVID-19. Sequencing used peripheral blood. The V gene is TRBV27 and the J gene is TRBJ1-5; TRBD1 is a possible D gene, resting on 5 matching bases. Here is the DNA: TGTGCCAGCAGTTTATCAGGGGCAGGGAATCAGCCCCAGCATTTT. Its protein reads: CASSLSGAGNQPQHF.